The rows below give T cell receptor beta chains drawn from one sample of a study of naive and memory T cell subsets. TCRdb reprocessed the UMI-ligation and nested PCR reads via MiXCR and lists one record per CDR3 protein. Of 130,000 to 150,000 distinct CDR3 sequences in the sample, about a sixth were seen once. The sample comprised naive CD4+ T cells from blood. All receptors derive from a human donor in good health. Each CDR3 is given with its conserved first and last residue. The D gene is left open where the match is weak. Size is stated for part of the rows, as once, few or many counts, or as a class when the clone is expanded.

.,TRBD2,TRBV3-1,15,TRBJ2-2,TGTGCCAGCAGCCATCTTAGCGGGAGTACCGGGGAGCTGTTTTTT,CASSHLSGSTGELFF
few,.,TRBV5-1,14,TRBJ2-3,TGCGCCAGCAGCTTGGTGGCTAGCACAGATACGCAGTATTTT,CASSLVASTDTQYF
few,.,TRBV5-4,16,TRBJ2-3,TGTGCCAGCAGCTTGAAGGTACAGGGATACACAGATACGCAGTATTTT,CASSLKVQGYTDTQYF
many,.,TRBV5-1,14,TRBJ2-2,TGCGCCAGCAGAGGGGGGCGATGGACCGGGGAGCTGTTTTTT,CASRGGRWTGELFF
few,.,TRBV7-7,14,TRBJ2-3,TGTGCCAGCAGCTCTGGTACTAGCACAGATACGCAGTATTTT,CASSSGTSTDTQYF
few,TRBD2,TRBV4-1,17,TRBJ2-3,TGCGCCAGCAGCCAAGGAAACCTAGCGGGATCCAAAGATACGCAGTATTTT,CASSQGNLAGSKDTQYF
.,.,TRBV20-1,15,TRBJ2-4,TGCAGTGCTAGTTTGGGAAACCTAGCCAAAAACATTCAGTACTTC,CSASLGNLAKNIQYF
.,.,TRBV29-1,13,TRBJ1-4,TGCACCGTGGTAGGTGGGGTGTCCGAAAAACTGTTTTTT,CTVVGGVSEKLFF
few,TRBD1,TRBV13,15,TRBJ1-2,TGTGCCAGCAGCTTAGATGGAGGGGGCGGCTATGGCTACACCTTC,CASSLDGGGGYGYTF
few,TRBD2,TRBV19,17,TRBJ2-1,TGTGCCAGTAGTACCCAGACTAGCCCTTCGGGAAGCAATGAGCAGTTCTTC,CASSTQTSPSGSNEQFF
few,TRBD1,TRBV25-1,13,TRBJ2-7,TGTGCCAGCCATGACAGGGGAGGCTACGAGCAGTACTTC,CASHDRGGYEQYF
.,.,TRBV18,14,TRBJ2-7,TGTGCCAGCTCACCGCGAACAGTAGGCAACGAGCAGTACTTC,CASSPRTVGNEQYF
many,TRBD1,TRBV10-2,16,TRBJ2-2,TGCGCCAGCACCTCAGGACAGGGGCAATTTACCGGGGAGCTGTTTTTT,CASTSGQGQFTGELFF
many,TRBD2,TRBV20-1,15,TRBJ2-7,TGCAGTGCTACTTCGGGACTAGAAATAACCTACGAGCAGTACTTC,CSATSGLEITYEQYF
few,TRBD1,TRBV29-1,14,TRBJ2-5,TGCAGCGTTGCCGGGGGACAGGGGTTGGAGACCCAGTACTTC,CSVAGGQGLETQYF
few,TRBD2,TRBV28,15,TRBJ2-7,TGTGCCAGCAGACCCGGACTAGCGGGACCCTACGAGCAGTACTTC,CASRPGLAGPYEQYF
.,TRBD1,TRBV7-2,15,TRBJ1-1,TGTGCCAGCAGCTTGTGGGACAGGGGGAACACTGAAGCTTTCTTT,CASSLWDRGNTEAFF
.,.,TRBV7-9,14,TRBJ2-7,TGTGCCAGCAGCTTAGGAGGAATTCCCTACGAGCAGTACTTC,CASSLGGIPYEQYF
.,.,TRBV18,15,TRBJ2-7,TGTGCCAGCTCACCCTATCGACAGAGCTCCTACGAGCAGTACTTC,CASSPYRQSSYEQYF
few,.,TRBV20-1,13,TRBJ1-5,TGCAGTGCTAGCGAACAGGCTGATCAGCCCCAGCATTTT,CSASEQADQPQHF
.,.,TRBV12-3/TRBV12-4,14,TRBJ1-1,TGTGCCAGCAGCCCCGGGACATACAACACTGAAGCTTTCTTT,CASSPGTYNTEAFF
few,.,TRBV20-1,14,TRBJ2-7,TGCAGTGCGAGGGCAGGGCCCGACAGTACCGAGCAGTACTTC,CSARAGPDSTEQYF
.,.,TRBV7-2,15,TRBJ2-1,TGTGCCAGCAGCTCCGGACAGAGCTCCTACAATGAGCAGTTCTTC,CASSSGQSSYNEQFF
.,TRBD1,TRBV27,14,TRBJ1-6,TGTGCCAGCAGTACCGGGACAGCTAATTCACCCCTCCACTTT,CASSTGTANSPLHF
few,.,TRBV6-5,15,TRBJ2-7,TGTGCCAGCAGTTACTCGAGGACAGCGCCCTACGAGCAGTACTTC,CASSYSRTAPYEQYF
many,TRBD2,TRBV28,17,TRBJ2-1,TGTGCCAGCAGTTCCTTCCTGACTAGCGGGAGATTGAATGAGCAGTTCTTC,CASSSFLTSGRLNEQFF
few,TRBD1,TRBV10-3,15,TRBJ2-2,TGTGCCATCAGAATAGGACAGGGAACCACCGGGGAGCTGTTTTTT,CAIRIGQGTTGELFF
few,TRBD1,TRBV4-1,16,TRBJ2-2,TGCGCCAGCAGTTCACCGGGACAGGGAAAAACCGGGGAGCTGTTTTTT,CASSSPGQGKTGELFF
.,TRBD2,TRBV5-5,19,TRBJ2-7,TGTGCCAGCAGGTCAGCTAGCGGGGCTACAAAACTCCCGAACTACGAGCAGTACTTC,CASRSASGATKLPNYEQYF
many,TRBD2,TRBV5-1,17,TRBJ2-1,TGCGCCAGCAAGGGCGGGGGAACAACGAAGTCCTCCAATGAGCAGTTCTTC,CASKGGGTTKSSNEQFF
many,.,TRBV29-1,13,TRBJ2-3,TGCAGTGGCGAGGTCTCTCGCACAGATACGCAGTATTTT,CSGEVSRTDTQYF
many,.,TRBV12-3/TRBV12-4,17,TRBJ2-3,TGTGCCAGCAGTCCCTGGGGTAAGCGGGTGGGGACAGATACGCAGTATTTT,CASSPWGKRVGTDTQYF
.,.,TRBV7-9,15,TRBJ1-4,TGTGCCAGCAGCTCAACGGACAGACGAAATGAAAAACTGTTTTTT,CASSSTDRRNEKLFF
many,.,TRBV7-6,12,TRBJ2-5,TGTGCCAGCAGCTGGAGCGGGCAGACGCCCTCCTTC,CASSWSGQTPSF
.,TRBD2,TRBV19,15,TRBJ2-7,TGTGCCAGTAGTATCTCCGGGACTAGCGGCTACGAGCAGTACTTC,CASSISGTSGYEQYF
few,.,TRBV28,15,TRBJ1-5,TGTGCCAGCAGTTTATCCGGAAATAGTTGGCAGCCCCAGCATTTT,CASSLSGNSWQPQHF
few,TRBD1,TRBV12-3/TRBV12-4,14,TRBJ1-5,TGTGCCAGCAGTTCCACAGGGGATTCGCGGCCCCAGCATTTT,CASSSTGDSRPQHF
.,.,TRBV3-1,13,TRBJ2-7,TGTGCCAGCAGCCCCGGGATTACCTACGAGCAGTACTTC,CASSPGITYEQYF
few,TRBD1,TRBV12-3/TRBV12-4,18,TRBJ1-4,TGTGCCAGCAGTTTGTTTGGGCAGGGGGCGCGAACTAATGAAAAACTGTTTTTT,CASSLFGQGARTNEKLFF
many,.,TRBV7-9,14,TRBJ2-2,TGTGCCAGCAGCAGGACTGTGAACACCGGGGAGCTGTTTTTT,CASSRTVNTGELFF
.,.,TRBV9,16,TRBJ1-3,TGTGCCAGCAGCGTAGATCTTCCCGGGTCTGGAAACACCATATATTTT,CASSVDLPGSGNTIYF
many,.,TRBV7-2,15,TRBJ2-5,TGTGCCAGCAGCTTAGGGTTGAACAGGGAAGAGACCCAGTACTTC,CASSLGLNREETQYF
many,.,TRBV20-1,13,TRBJ2-6,TGCAGTGCGGCGGGGCCTGGGGCCAACGTCCTGACTTTC,CSAAGPGANVLTF
few,.,TRBV20-1,10,TRBJ2-1,TGCAGTGCTCCGAGTGAGAATCAGTTCTTC,CSAPSENQFF
.,.,TRBV18,13,TRBJ1-1,TGTGCCAGCTCACTGCAGCTCTACACTGAAGCTTTCTTT,CASSLQLYTEAFF
.,.,TRBV6-5,17,TRBJ1-3,TGTGCCAGCAGTTACTCGAGTCGGGCAGCAACTGGAAACACCATATATTTT,CASSYSSRAATGNTIYF
.,TRBD1,TRBV12-3/TRBV12-4,15,TRBJ2-7,TGTGCCAGCAGTCCCAACAGGGGGCCGGGGTACGAGCAGTACTTC,CASSPNRGPGYEQYF
.,TRBD2,TRBV27,18,TRBJ2-3,TGTGCCAGCAGTTTCCGGACTAGCGGGAGCGGAAGCACAGATACGCAGTATTTT,CASSFRTSGSGSTDTQYF
.,.,TRBV30,15,TRBJ2-5,TGTGCCTGGAGTGTACAAACCGGGAGTCAAGAGACCCAGTACTTC,CAWSVQTGSQETQYF
.,TRBD2,TRBV5-1,13,TRBJ2-1,TGCGCCAGCGGCCCGACTAGCGGGAGGGCCGGGTTCTTC,CASGPTSGRAGFF
few,.,TRBV29-1,12,TRBJ2-5,TGCAGCGTTTCTAGGCAGGGTGAGACCCAGTACTTC,CSVSRQGETQYF
.,.,TRBV7-8,14,TRBJ2-1,TGTGCCAGCAGCTCCATAACAGGGAGAAGTGAGCAGTTCTTC,CASSSITGRSEQFF
.,TRBD2,TRBV28,16,TRBJ2-1,TGTGCCAGCCGGACTAGCGGGGGTAGCTCCTACAATGAGCAGTTCTTC,CASRTSGGSSYNEQFF
.,.,TRBV6-5,15,TRBJ2-7,TGTGCCAGCAGTTCTCCTAAGGGGGGGTCCTACGAGCAGTACTTC,CASSSPKGGSYEQYF
.,TRBD1,TRBV18,14,TRBJ1-1,TGTGCCAGCTCACCTGGTACAGGGGGGGCTGAAGCTTTCTTT,CASSPGTGGAEAFF
few,.,TRBV5-5,15,TRBJ1-1,TGTGCCAGCAGCTTGTTTCCAGGGGTTGACACTGAAGCTTTCTTT,CASSLFPGVDTEAFF
.,TRBD1,TRBV12-3/TRBV12-4,16,TRBJ1-3,TGTGCCAGCAGTTTATTGGCAGGGGGCTGTGGAAACACCATATATTTT,CASSLLAGGCGNTIYF